This is a list of T cell receptor beta chains from one sample in a study of cytotoxic CD8 clonotypes in ibrutinib-treated CLL. The data were produced by immunoSEQ multiplex PCR, yet TCRdb's version contains in-frame clones alone and is incomplete. This table holds 40,000 or so clones, 50% to 80% found once. The material was PBMCs, obtained after 24 months of ibrutinib treatment. Receptor source: a human donor with chronic lymphocytic leukemia. Both conserved end residues are part of each CDR3. D genes are given only for firm matches. Part of the rows lack a size; the others show once, few, many or a class for expanded clones.

J,V,length,size,D,DNA,CDR3
TRBJ2-1,TRBV7-9,17,NA,TRBD2,TGTGCCAGCAGCTTAGCTTTAGCGGGGAGCTCCTACAATGAGCAGTTCTTC,CASSLALAGSSYNEQFF
TRBJ1-2,TRBV19,12,NA,NA,TGTGCCAGTAGTCGGAGAGCCTATGGCTACACCTTC,CASSRRAYGYTF
TRBJ1-4,TRBV6-1,14,NA,NA,TGTGCCAGCAGTGAAGCCATCCTGGATCCGAAACTGTTTTTT,CASSEAILDPKLFF
TRBJ1-1,TRBV7-8,14,NA,NA,TGTGCCAGCAGCCCTCCGGGGGATCACACTGAAGCTTTCTTT,CASSPPGDHTEAFF
TRBJ1-2,TRBV5-1,14,NA,NA,TGCGCCAGCAGCTTGGATGAGGGGCACTATGGCTACACCTTC,CASSLDEGHYGYTF
TRBJ1-5,TRBV19,14,NA,NA,TGTGCCAGTAGTATAGGGGGTCCCAATCAGCCCCAGCATTTT,CASSIGGPNQPQHF
TRBJ1-5,TRBV27,13,few,NA,TGTGCCAGCAGTTCCGGCTACACAGGCCCCCAGCATTTT,CASSSGYTGPQHF
TRBJ2-1,TRBV7-9,13,once,TRBD2,TGTGCCAGCAGCCCCGCTTGGGAGGGTGAGCAGTTCTTC,CASSPAWEGEQFF
TRBJ2-1,TRBV7-6,15,many,NA,TGTGCCAGCAGTCCCGACGGAGCCCCCTACAATGAGCAGTTCTTC,CASSPDGAPYNEQFF
TRBJ1-4,TRBV5-6,14,NA,TRBD1,TGTGCCAGCAGCTCGGTGGGACAGGATGAAAAACTGTTTTTT,CASSSVGQDEKLFF
TRBJ2-7,TRBV20-1,10,NA,NA,TGCAGTGCTAGAGAGGGCGAGCAGTACTTC,CSAREGEQYF
TRBJ1-2,TRBV6-1,12,many,NA,TGTGCCAGCAGTTTACGGACGGTCGGTTACACCTTC,CASSLRTVGYTF
TRBJ1-2,TRBV15,12,NA,NA,TGTGCCACCAGCAGAGATCACTATGGCTACACCTTC,CATSRDHYGYTF
TRBJ1-2,TRBV5-1,15,few,TRBD1,TGCGCCAGCAGCCCGGATGGACAGGGTGGCTATGGCTACACCTTC,CASSPDGQGGYGYTF
TRBJ1-1,TRBV18,15,NA,NA,TGTGCCAGCTCACCACGCGTCCTATCTAACACTGAAGCTTTCTTT,CASSPRVLSNTEAFF
TRBJ2-3,TRBV4-1,15,once,NA,TGCGCCAGCAGCCAAGACCCCCACAGCACAGATACGCAGTATTTT,CASSQDPHSTDTQYF